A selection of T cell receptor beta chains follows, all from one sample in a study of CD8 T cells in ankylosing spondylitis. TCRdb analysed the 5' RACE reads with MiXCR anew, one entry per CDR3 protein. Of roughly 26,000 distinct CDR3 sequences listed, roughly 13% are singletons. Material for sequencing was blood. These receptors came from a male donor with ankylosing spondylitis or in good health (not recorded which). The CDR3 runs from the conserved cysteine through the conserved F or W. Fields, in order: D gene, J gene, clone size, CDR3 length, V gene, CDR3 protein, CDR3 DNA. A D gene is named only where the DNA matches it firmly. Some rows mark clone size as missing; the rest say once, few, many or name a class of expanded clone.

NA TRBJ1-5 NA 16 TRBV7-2 CASSLAAATPLMPQHF TGTGCCAGCAGCTTAGCGGCAGCTACCCCATTAATGCCCCAGCATTTT
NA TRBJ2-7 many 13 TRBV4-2 CASSPSMPYEQYF TGTGCCAGCAGCCCCTCGATGCCCTACGAGCAGTACTTC
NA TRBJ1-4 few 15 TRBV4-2 CASSQPSGGAEKLFF TGTGCCAGCAGCCAACCCTCCGGCGGGGCCGAAAAACTGTTTTTT
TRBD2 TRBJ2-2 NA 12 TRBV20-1 CSATSGMEELFF TGCAGTGCAACTAGCGGGATGGAGGAGCTGTTTTTT
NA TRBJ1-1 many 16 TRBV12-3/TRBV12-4 CASSLGVYSPNTEAFF TGTGCCAGCAGTTTAGGGGTTTACAGCCCGAACACTGAAGCTTTCTTT
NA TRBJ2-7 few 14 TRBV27 CASSYFKGNYEQYF TGTGCCAGCAGCTACTTTAAGGGGAACTACGAGCAGTACTTC
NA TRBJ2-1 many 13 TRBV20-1 CSATGTNYNEQFF TGCAGTGCTACCGGGACAAACTACAATGAGCAGTTCTTC
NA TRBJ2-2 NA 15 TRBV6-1 CASGIPPTNTGELFF TGTGCCAGCGGGATACCCCCAACGAACACCGGGGAGCTGTTTTTT
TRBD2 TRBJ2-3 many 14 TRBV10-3 CATSKGGRTDTQYF TGTGCCACGAGCAAGGGAGGGCGCACAGATACGCAGTATTTT
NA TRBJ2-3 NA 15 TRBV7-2 CASSMPGALRDTQYF TGTGCCAGCAGCATGCCGGGAGCCCTTAGGGATACGCAGTATTTT
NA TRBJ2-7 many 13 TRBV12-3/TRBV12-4 CASTLGGVYEQYF TGTGCCAGCACCCTTGGGGGTGTCTACGAGCAGTACTTC
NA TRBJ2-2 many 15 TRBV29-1 CSVSTRTENTGELFF TGCAGCGTCAGTACTCGGACAGAGAACACCGGGGAGCTGTTTTTT
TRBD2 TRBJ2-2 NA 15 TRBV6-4 CASSGSPSGDGELFF TGTGCCAGCAGTGGCTCTCCGAGCGGGGACGGGGAGCTGTTTTTT
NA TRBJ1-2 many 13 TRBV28 CASSQEGHYGYTF TGTGCCAGCAGTCAGGAGGGGCACTATGGCTACACCTTC
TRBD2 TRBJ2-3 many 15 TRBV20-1 CSARALAGVPDTQYF TGCAGTGCTAGGGCGCTAGCGGGAGTCCCAGATACGCAGTATTTT
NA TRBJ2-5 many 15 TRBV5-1 CASSLDAYPQETQYF TGCGCCAGCAGCTTGGATGCCTACCCTCAAGAGACCCAGTACTTC
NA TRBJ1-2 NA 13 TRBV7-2 CASGNPGRDGYTF TGTGCCAGCGGTAACCCGGGGAGGGACGGCTACACCTTC
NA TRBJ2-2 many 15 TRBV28 CASSSLDINTWELFF TGTGCCAGCTCCTCCCTGGACATTAACACCTGGGAGCTGTTTTTT
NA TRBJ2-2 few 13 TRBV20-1 CSADQGGAGELFF TGCAGTGCCGATCAGGGGGGGGCCGGGGAGCTGTTTTTT
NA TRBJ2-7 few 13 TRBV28 CASRGNRSSEQYF TGTGCCAGCAGGGGGAATAGGTCGAGCGAGCAGTACTTC
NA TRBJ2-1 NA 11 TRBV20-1 CSASRWGEQFF TGCAGTGCCTCCCGGTGGGGTGAGCAGTTCTTC
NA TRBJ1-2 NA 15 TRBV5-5 CASSLDTSSWYGYTF TGTGCCAGCAGCTTGGACACCTCCTCCTGGTATGGCTACACCTTC
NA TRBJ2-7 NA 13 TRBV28 CASSPRKLYEQYF TGTGCCAGCAGTCCTCGTAAGCTGTACGAGCAGTACTTC
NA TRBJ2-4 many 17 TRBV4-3 CASSQDWRQLAKNIQYF TGCGCCAGCAGCCAAGATTGGAGACAGTTAGCCAAAAACATTCAGTACTTC
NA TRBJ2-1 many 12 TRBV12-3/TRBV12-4 CASSSGVGEQFF TGTGCCAGCAGTTCGGGGGTGGGCGAGCAGTTCTTC
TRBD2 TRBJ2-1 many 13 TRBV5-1 CASSPGLGAEQFF TGCGCCAGCAGCCCAGGACTAGGGGCTGAGCAGTTCTTC